This entry features one T cell receptor (beta chain) sequence. The antigen is undetermined. This record belongs to a study of CD8 T cells in ankylosing spondylitis. V lost 1 base, J lost 3 bases, and 7 bases lay in between. From germline, CDR1 is SEHNR and CDR2 FQNEAQ (reference sequence). There are 14 residues in the CDR3. It was by quantitative 5'-RACE with molecular barcodes that TCR beta libraries were made. Each CDR3 protein is one row after TCRdb ran MiXCR on the 5' RACE reads. The table includes 450,000 to 550,000 distinct CDR3 sequences, about 5.2% detected once. Points from the study as a whole: Reports of some motif variants in reactive arthritis synovial fluid and blood predate this one. Peripheral blood samples showed relatively rare disease-linked clones, and these clones were CD8+. A TCR beta motif of about 8 highly homologous variants seemed to mark ankylosing spondylitis blood.

This clonotype originated in a male donor with ankylosing spondylitis. The specimen sequenced was blood, either unsorted or a sorted T cell fraction (not recorded which). The genes are TRBV7-9 and TRBJ2-1, with no clear D. In nucleotides, the CDR3 is TGTGCCAGCAGCTTAGGCGAATACTACAATGAGCAGTTCTTC. It codes for CASSLGEYYNEQFF.